This is a list of T cell receptor beta chains from one sample in a study of blood T cell repertoires in COVID-19. This table comes from immunoSEQ multiplex PCR, and its TCRdb copy is limited to in-frame clones, with some not included. The sample holds about 130,000 clones, around 85% seen once. Sequencing was performed on peripheral blood. These receptors came from a woman in her forties or fifties with acute or convalescent COVID-19. Each CDR3 is given without its conserved first and last residue.

TRBV28	TRBJ1-4	ASRGAVKEKLF
TRBV2	TRBJ2-1	ASSGAGNEQF
TRBV5-1	TRBJ1-2	ASTPGRNYGYT
TRBV18	TRBJ2-7	ASSLLGNAYEQY
TRBV19	TRBJ1-2	ASSPDRGRYGYT
TRBV19	TRBJ1-2	ASSIPGFLTSGYT
TRBV14	TRBJ1-3	ASSRTPGLGNTIY
TRBV5-1	TRBJ1-4	ASSLGTGAEKLF
TRBV2	TRBJ1-1	ASTSELKNTEAF
TRBV21-1	TRBJ2-1	ASSKEGTEGYEQF
TRBV10-1	TRBJ2-1	ASSESSGRNEQF
TRBV9	TRBJ1-2	ASSGGTGSYGYT
TRBV9	TRBJ1-2	ASSVVELARQGADGYT
TRBV29-1	TRBJ2-1	SVPGQGNLDEQF
TRBV6-5	TRBJ2-5	ASSYRAGGTQY
TRBV7-8	TRBJ2-7	ASLGDEQY
TRBV25-1	TRBJ1-4	ASSEPGGPNEKLF
TRBV6-5	TRBJ1-2	ASTKGASGYGYT
TRBV29-1	TRBJ1-3	SVARDSGNTIY
TRBV13	TRBJ1-1	ASSPQGYTEAF
TRBV29-1	TRBJ1-2	SVTTGSGYT
TRBV6-5	TRBJ1-1	ASSYTGATEAF
TRBV5-1	TRBJ2-1	ASSPGQLPTGEQF
TRBV5-4	TRBJ1-5	ASSLDRGNQPQH
TRBV4-1	TRBJ1-6	ASSQTRQLIDSPLH
TRBV19	TRBJ1-1	ASSIASPSTGIPEAF
TRBV10-3	TRBJ1-4	AISESREKLF
TRBV11-1	TRBJ1-6	ASSLKGVGDNSPLH
TRBV19	TRBJ2-3	ASSISGAGDTQY
TRBV5-4	TRBJ1-6	ASSLDRSNYNSPLH
TRBV12-3/TRBV12-4	TRBJ2-7	ASSLAGRYEQY
TRBV9	TRBJ2-2	ASSVGEGARTGELF
TRBV6-6	TRBJ1-4	ASRGGTNNEKLF
TRBV18	TRBJ2-7	ASSPTGLEQY
TRBV6-6	TRBJ2-7	ASSYGTSRDEQY
TRBV19	TRBJ1-1	ASSSPGGPGTEAF
TRBV14	TRBJ2-2	ASSQGSVRGQGHTGELF
TRBV30	TRBJ1-3	AWSVYGDTY
TRBV15	TRBJ1-3	ATSGGALSSGNTIY
TRBV12-3/TRBV12-4	TRBJ1-2	ASSLGQVGYT
TRBV5-1	TRBJ1-6	ASSETGSYNSPLH
TRBV5-1	TRBJ1-2	ASRDGDRDGYT
TRBV2	TRBJ2-1	ASTLGQGLNEQF
TRBV11-3	TRBJ1-1	ASSRGSTEAF
TRBV11-2	TRBJ1-1	ASSLDRVLHTEAF
TRBV3-1/TRBV3-2	TRBJ1-4	ASSQAQTATNEKLF
TRBV6-1	TRBJ1-2	ASSELRGQTNYGYT
TRBV6-6	TRBJ1-1	ASNTDRGSFTEAF
TRBV11-2	TRBJ1-3	ASSNRVLTGNTIY
TRBV27	TRBJ2-6	ASSPSKLRDSGANVLT
TRBV7-9	TRBJ2-2	ASSLVGTSNTGELF
TRBV5-1	TRBJ1-4	ASSLQGDATNEKLF
TRBV27	TRBJ1-1	ASSLTVNTEAF
TRBV3-1/TRBV3-2	TRBJ1-1	ASSATGMNTEAF
TRBV27	TRBJ1-1	ASSYTVLNTEAF